The clone carrying this T cell receptor (beta chain) turned up a few times. Its cognate antigen is unknown. This PCR relied on a set of 60 Vbeta primers and 13 Jbeta primers. This table comes from immunoSEQ multiplex PCR, and its TCRdb copy is limited to in-frame clones, with some not included. The repertoire has roughly 150,000 clones, approximately 78% of them found once; the top ten carry approximately 1.5%. The data were taken from a study of cytomegalovirus exposure and HLA in healthy donors. General study results and limits: A later examination showed that TCR association rates differed by HLA locus, with DRB1 most and HLA-C fewest.

Germline-derived CDR1 and CDR2 are MNHNS and SASEGT. The CDR3 sequence is 11 residues long. V lost 6 bases and J 11 bases, leaving 11 bases between the germline ends. This clonotype was sampled from a male donor in good health and CMV-seronegative. The V and J genes are TRBV6-1 and TRBJ1-5; the D is unclear. Specimen: PBMCs. The CDR3, as DNA: TGTGCCAGCAGAGAATCAGCGACCCAGCATTTT. Translation gives CASRESATQHF.